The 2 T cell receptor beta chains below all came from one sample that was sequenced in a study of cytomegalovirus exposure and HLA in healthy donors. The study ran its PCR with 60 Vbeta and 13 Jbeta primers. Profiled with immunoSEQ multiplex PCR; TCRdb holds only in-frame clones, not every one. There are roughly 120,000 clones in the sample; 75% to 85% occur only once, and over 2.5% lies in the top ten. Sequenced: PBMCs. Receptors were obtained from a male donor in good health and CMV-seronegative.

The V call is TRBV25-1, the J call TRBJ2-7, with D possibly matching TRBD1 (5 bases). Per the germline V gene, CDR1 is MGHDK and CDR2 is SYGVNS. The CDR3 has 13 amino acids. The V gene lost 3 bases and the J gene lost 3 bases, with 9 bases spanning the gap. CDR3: CASSDDRYYEQYF. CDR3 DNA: TGTGCCAGCAGTGACGACAGATACTACGAGCAGTACTTC.

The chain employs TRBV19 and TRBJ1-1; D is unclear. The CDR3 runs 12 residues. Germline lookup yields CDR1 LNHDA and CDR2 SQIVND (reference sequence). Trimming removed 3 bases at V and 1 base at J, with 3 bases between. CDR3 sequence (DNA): TGTGCCAGTAGTATCCAGAACACTGAAGCTTTCTTT. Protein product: CASSIQNTEAFF.